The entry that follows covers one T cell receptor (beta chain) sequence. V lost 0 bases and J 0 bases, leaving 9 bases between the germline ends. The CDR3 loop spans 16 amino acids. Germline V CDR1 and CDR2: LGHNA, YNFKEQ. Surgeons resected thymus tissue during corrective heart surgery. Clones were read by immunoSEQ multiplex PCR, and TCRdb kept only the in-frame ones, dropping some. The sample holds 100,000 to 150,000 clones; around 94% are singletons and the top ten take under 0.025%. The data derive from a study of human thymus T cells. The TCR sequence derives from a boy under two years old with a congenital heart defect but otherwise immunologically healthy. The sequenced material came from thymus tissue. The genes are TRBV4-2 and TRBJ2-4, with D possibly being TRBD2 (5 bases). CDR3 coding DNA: TGTGCCAGCAGCCAAGATCGAGGACTAGCCAAAAACATTCAGTACTTC. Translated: CASSQDRGLAKNIQYF.